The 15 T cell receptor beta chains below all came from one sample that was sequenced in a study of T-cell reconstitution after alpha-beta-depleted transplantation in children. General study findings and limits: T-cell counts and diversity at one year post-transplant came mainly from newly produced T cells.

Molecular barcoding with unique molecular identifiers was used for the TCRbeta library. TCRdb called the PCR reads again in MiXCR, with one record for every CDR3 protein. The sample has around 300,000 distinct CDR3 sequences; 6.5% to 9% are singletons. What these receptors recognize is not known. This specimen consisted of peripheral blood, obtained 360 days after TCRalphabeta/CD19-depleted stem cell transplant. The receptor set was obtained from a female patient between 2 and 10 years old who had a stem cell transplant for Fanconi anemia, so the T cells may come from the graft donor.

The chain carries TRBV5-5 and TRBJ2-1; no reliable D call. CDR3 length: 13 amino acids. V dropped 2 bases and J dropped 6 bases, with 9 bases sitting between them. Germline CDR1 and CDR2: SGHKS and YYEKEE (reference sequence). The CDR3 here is CASSFRPRNEQFF. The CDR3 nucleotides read TGTGCCAGCAGCTTTAGACCACGCAATGAGCAGTTCTTC. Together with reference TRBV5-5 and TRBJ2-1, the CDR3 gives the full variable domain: DAGVTQSPTHLIKTRGQQVTLRCSPISGHKSVSWYQQVLGQGPQFIFQYYEKEERGRGNFPDRFSARQFPNYSSELNVNALLLGDSALYLCASSFRPRNEQFFGPGTRLTVL.

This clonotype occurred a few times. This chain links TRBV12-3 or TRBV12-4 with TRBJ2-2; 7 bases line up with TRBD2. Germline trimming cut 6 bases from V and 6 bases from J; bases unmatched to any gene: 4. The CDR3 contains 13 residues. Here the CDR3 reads CASRLGGPGELFF. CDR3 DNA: TGTGCCAGCAGGCTGGGAGGGCCCGGGGAGCTGTTTTTT.

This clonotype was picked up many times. The CDR3 coding sequence is TGTGCCACCAGCAGTACTCCCTGGCCGGAGACCCAGTACTTC. As protein: CATSSTPWPETQYF. This chain connects TRBV24-1 to TRBJ2-5, with D unresolved. V was trimmed by 7 bases and J by 5 bases, leaving 16 bases between them. CDR3 length: 14 amino acids. CDR1 and CDR2 (germline): KGHDR, SFDVKD.

The DNA for the CDR3 is TGTGCCAGCAGCTTGGTGGTTGGACTCTACCACAATGAGCAGTTCTTC. Translating it yields CASSLVVGLYHNEQFF. The rearrangement uses TRBV5-6 and TRBJ2-1; possible D gene TRBD2, 5 bases. This CDR3 spans 16 amino acids. The ends were cut back, 0 bases at V and 5 bases at J, with 15 bases in the middle. Germline loops: CDR1 SGHDT, CDR2 YYEEEE.

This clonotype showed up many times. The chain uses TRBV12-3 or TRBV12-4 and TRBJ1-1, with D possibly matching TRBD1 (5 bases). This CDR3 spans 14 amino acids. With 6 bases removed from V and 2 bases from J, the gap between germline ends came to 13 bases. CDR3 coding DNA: TGTGCCAGCAGCTCAGGGAAGGGTAACACTGAAGCTTTCTTT. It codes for CASSSGKGNTEAFF.

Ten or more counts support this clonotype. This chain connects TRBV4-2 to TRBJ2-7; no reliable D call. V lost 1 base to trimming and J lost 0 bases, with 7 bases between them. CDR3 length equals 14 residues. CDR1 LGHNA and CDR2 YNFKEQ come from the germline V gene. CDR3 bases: TGTGCCAGCAGCCAAGCAGCCTACTCCTACGAGCAGTACTTC. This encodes CASSQAAYSYEQYF.

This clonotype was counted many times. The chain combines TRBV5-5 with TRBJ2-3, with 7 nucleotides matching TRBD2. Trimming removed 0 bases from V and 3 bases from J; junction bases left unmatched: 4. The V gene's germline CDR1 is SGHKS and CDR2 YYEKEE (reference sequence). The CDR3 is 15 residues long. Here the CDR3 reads CASSLEGGPTDTQYF. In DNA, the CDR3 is TGTGCCAGCAGCTTGGAGGGAGGGCCAACAGATACGCAGTATTTT.

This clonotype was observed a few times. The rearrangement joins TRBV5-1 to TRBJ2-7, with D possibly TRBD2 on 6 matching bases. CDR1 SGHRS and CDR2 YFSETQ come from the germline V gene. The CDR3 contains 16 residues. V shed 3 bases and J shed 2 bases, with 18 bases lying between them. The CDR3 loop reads CASSWDSGTLPYEQYF. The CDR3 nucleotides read TGCGCCAGCAGCTGGGATTCCGGGACTTTGCCCTACGAGCAGTACTTC.

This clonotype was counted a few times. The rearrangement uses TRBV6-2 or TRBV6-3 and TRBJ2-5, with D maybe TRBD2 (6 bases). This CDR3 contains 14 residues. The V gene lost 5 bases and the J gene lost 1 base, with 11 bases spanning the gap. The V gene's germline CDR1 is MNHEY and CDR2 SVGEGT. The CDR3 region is CASSGTSRQETQYF. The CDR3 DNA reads TGTGCCAGCAGTGGAACTAGCCGCCAAGAGACCCAGTACTTC.

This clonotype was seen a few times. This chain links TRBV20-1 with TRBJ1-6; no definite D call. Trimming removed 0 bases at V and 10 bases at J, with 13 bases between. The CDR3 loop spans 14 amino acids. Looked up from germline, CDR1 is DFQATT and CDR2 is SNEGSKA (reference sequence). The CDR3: CSAREGTLGSPLHF. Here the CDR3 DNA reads TGCAGTGCTAGAGAAGGCACCCTAGGGTCACCCCTCCACTTT.

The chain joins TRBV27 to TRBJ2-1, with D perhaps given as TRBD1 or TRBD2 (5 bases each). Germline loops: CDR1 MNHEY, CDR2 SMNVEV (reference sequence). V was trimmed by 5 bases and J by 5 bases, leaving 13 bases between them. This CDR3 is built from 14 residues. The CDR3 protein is CASSLLLGDNEQFF. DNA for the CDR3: TGTGCCAGCAGTCTCCTACTAGGGGACAATGAGCAGTTCTTC.

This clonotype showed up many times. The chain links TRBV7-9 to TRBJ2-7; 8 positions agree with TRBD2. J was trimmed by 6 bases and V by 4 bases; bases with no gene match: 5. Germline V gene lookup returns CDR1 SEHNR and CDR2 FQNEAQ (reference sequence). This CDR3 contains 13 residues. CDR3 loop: CASSWLTSAEQYF. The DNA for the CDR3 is TGTGCCAGCAGCTGGTTGACTAGCGCCGAGCAGTACTTC.

In DNA, the CDR3 is TGCAGTGCTGTGGTAGGGCAGAGCAATCAGCCCCAGCATTTT. Its translation: CSAVVGQSNQPQHF. V usage is TRBV20-1 and J usage is TRBJ1-5; D gene ambiguous. V shed 5 bases and J shed 1 base, with 12 bases lying between them. This CDR3 contains 14 residues. Germline lookup yields CDR1 DFQATT and CDR2 SNEGSKA (reference sequence).

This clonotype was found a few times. This CDR3 is CASSRVSGSQPQHF. CDR3 DNA: TGTGCCAGCTCACGTGTGTCGGGGAGTCAGCCCCAGCATTTT. V is TRBV18 and J is TRBJ1-5; D not certain. Germline CDR1 KGHSH, CDR2 LQKENI. Trimming pared 4 bases from V and 6 bases from J, leaving 13 bases between. The CDR3 loop spans 14 amino acids.

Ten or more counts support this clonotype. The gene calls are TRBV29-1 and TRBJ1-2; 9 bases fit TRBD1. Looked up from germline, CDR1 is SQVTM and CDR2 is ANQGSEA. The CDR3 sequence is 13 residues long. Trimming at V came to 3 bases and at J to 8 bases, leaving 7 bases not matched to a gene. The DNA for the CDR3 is TGCAGCGTTGACCTACAGGGGGCGCGGGGCTACACCTTC. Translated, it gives CSVDLQGARGYTF.